What follows describes a single T cell receptor beta chain. The source of the sample is a study of blood T cell repertoires in COVID-19. In the study overall: Samples taken during acute and convalescent COVID-19 were collected in the United States, Italy and Spain. T cells, B-cell-depleted T cells, or PBMCs supplied cDNA or gDNA.

Original processing notes: Amplifying reference gene primers gave estimates of nucleated cell counts. This table comes from immunoSEQ multiplex PCR, and its TCRdb copy is limited to in-frame clones, with some not included. V and J calls plus clone size are reproduced from that table; the DNA served to infer D and trimming. The sample lists about 34,000 clones, roughly 93% seen once, with under 6.5% in the top ten. The CDR3 is 12 amino acids. J was trimmed by 10 bases and V by 5 bases; bases with no gene match: 4. Germline V gene lookup returns CDR1 MNHEY and CDR2 SMNVEV (reference sequence). Sequenced material: peripheral blood. This chain uses TRBV27 with TRBJ2-1; TRBD2 matches 8 bases. This receptor was identified in a human donor in a cohort sampled during active COVID-19. The CDR3 sequence is CASSQLAGEQFF. The CDR3 DNA reads as TGTGCCAGCAGTCAGCTAGCGGGCGAGCAGTTCTTC.